The 29 T cell receptor beta chains listed next were all sequenced from one sample in a study of T cell responses to AZD1222 COVID-19 vaccine. TCRdb keeps only in-frame clones here, not all; method: immunoSEQ multiplex PCR. This sample has 18,000 or so clones; nearly 90% occur once, and the top ten carry 8% to 10%. Here the sequenced sample was peripheral blood, taken 28 days after the second AZD1222 dose. Every receptor here comes from an adult who received the AZD1222 COVID-19 vaccine.

Written as DNA, the CDR3 is TGTGCCAGTAGTATTGTGGGACAGTTGAACTATGGCTACACCTTC. Translation: CASSIVGQLNYGYTF. This sequence joins TRBV19 and TRBJ1-2; 7 bases agree with TRBD1. The CDR3 is made up of 15 amino acids. With 3 bases clipped from V and 2 bases from J, the junction kept 6 bases outside the gene matches. The germline V gene encodes CDR1 LNHDA and CDR2 SQIVND (reference sequence). The whole variable domain, filled in from reference TRBV19 and TRBJ1-2, reads DGGITQSPKYLFRKEGQNVTLSCEQNLNHDAMYWYRQDPGQGLRLIYYSQIVNDFQKGDIAEGYSVSREKKESFPLTVTSAQKNPTAFYLCASSIVGQLNYGYTFGSGTRLTVV.

The rearrangement links TRBV6-6 to TRBJ1-5; D unresolved. CDR1 is MNHNY and CDR2 is SVGAGI in the germline V gene (reference sequence). The CDR3 totals 12 residues. Trimming cost V 3 bases and J 7 bases, with 7 bases left between them. Here the CDR3 reads CASSYSGQPQHF. DNA for the CDR3: TGTGCCAGCAGTTATTCTGGACAGCCCCAGCATTTT.

The chain's CDR3 is CASSISGRTLEKLFF. The CDR3 region has the DNA TGTGCCAGTAGTATATCGGGACGAACTCTTGAAAAACTGTTTTTT. The chain links TRBV19 to TRBJ1-4, with a tentative D call TRBD1 (5 bases). From germline, CDR1 is LNHDA and CDR2 SQIVND (reference sequence). The CDR3 runs 15 residues. V was clipped by 2 bases and J by 7 bases, with 14 bases between them.

This clone turned up a few times. This sequence joins TRBV19 and TRBJ1-1, with 7 bases matching TRBD1. Trimming cost V 3 bases and J 6 bases; bases outside gene matches: 7. Germline lookup yields CDR1 LNHDA and CDR2 SQIVND (reference sequence). The CDR3 is 14 amino acids. As DNA, the CDR3 is TGTGCCAGTAGTATGGACAGGCCTAGACCTGAAGCTTTCTTT. Translating it yields CASSMDRPRPEAFF.

This rearrangement joins TRBV19 to TRBJ1-1; D ambiguous. This CDR3 contains 14 residues. Deletions cut 10 bases from V and 6 bases from J, with 21 bases between. Germline-derived CDR1 and CDR2 are LNHDA and SQIVND (reference sequence). The CDR3 sequence is CATTFGPLGAEAFF. Written as DNA, the CDR3 is TGTGCCACCACGTTCGGACCTCTCGGGGCTGAAGCTTTCTTT.

The rearrangement uses TRBV6-4 and TRBJ1-1; 9 bases line up with TRBD1. In germline, CDR1 is MRHNA, CDR2 SNTAGT. V shed 6 bases, J shed 0 bases, and the junction held 20 bases outside the gene matches. This CDR3 is built from 20 residues. The CDR3 sequence is CASRSLRDREGGLMNTEAFF. Written as DNA, the CDR3 is TGTGCCAGCAGGTCCCTCCGGGACAGGGAGGGAGGGCTTATGAACACTGAAGCTTTCTTT.

The rearrangement uses TRBV18 and TRBJ2-1, with D hard to call. The CDR3 loop spans 16 amino acids. The germline CDR1 and CDR2 sequences are KGHSH and LQKENI. Trimming pared 0 bases from V and 4 bases from J, leaving 13 bases between. In DNA, the CDR3 is TGTGCCAGCTCACCACCCCGTGCCCCCTATTACAATGAGCAGTTCTTC. Translated: CASSPPRAPYYNEQFF.

The chain recombines TRBV11-2 with TRBJ2-5; the D is unclear. The CDR3 contains 13 residues. Germline CDR1 and CDR2: SGHAT and FQNNGV. Trimming pared 6 bases from V and 2 bases from J, leaving 10 bases between. CDR3 in DNA: TGTGCCAGCAGTCGAAGTAGGCAAGAGACCCAGTACTTC. This gives the protein CASSRSRQETQYF.

The gene calls are TRBV2 and TRBJ1-2, with a tentative D call TRBD1 (6 bases). The CDR3 extends over 14 amino acids. With 5 bases removed from V and 8 bases from J, the gap between germline ends came to 18 bases. Germline V CDR1 and CDR2: SNHLY, FYNNEI. The CDR3 loop is CASSTGRSWGGYTF. The CDR3 DNA is TGTGCCAGCAGTACAGGGAGGAGCTGGGGCGGCTACACCTTC.

The rearrangement links TRBV5-8 to TRBJ1-4; D remains ambiguous. V lost 4 bases to trimming and J lost 12 bases, with 16 bases between them. Germline lookup yields CDR1 SGHTS and CDR2 YDEGEE. The CDR3 runs 13 residues. The CDR3 loop reads CASSVDRLGELFF. The CDR3 DNA is TGTGCCAGCAGCGTCGACCGACTCGGGGAACTGTTTTTT.

The V and J genes are TRBV7-9 and TRBJ1-3; the D is unclear. The V end was cut by 5 bases, the J end by 0 bases, with 5 bases between. This CDR3 has 13 residues. Germline loops: CDR1 SEHNR, CDR2 FQNEAQ (reference sequence). As DNA, the CDR3 is TGTGCCAGCAGCCACTACTCTGGAAACACCATATATTTT. Protein product: CASSHYSGNTIYF.

This chain joins TRBV7-2 and TRBJ2-2, with no clear D. The germline V and J ends were trimmed by 5 bases and 4 bases, with 14 bases remaining between them. The CDR3 covers 15 residues. Germline-derived CDR1 and CDR2 are SGHTA and FQGNSA. In nucleotides, the CDR3 is TGTGCCAGCAGCCCCCGGCTAGGTGGCACCGGGGAGCTGTTTTTT. It codes for CASSPRLGGTGELFF. The full variable domain, with the rest looked up from reference TRBV7-2 and TRBJ2-2, is GAGVSQSPSNKVTEKGKDVELRCDPISGHTALYWYRQSLGQGLEFLIYFQGNSAPDKSGLPSDRFSAERTGGSVSTLTIQRTQQEDSAVYLCASSPRLGGTGELFFGEGSRLTVL.

The genes are TRBV19 and TRBJ1-4; no firm D call. Looked up from germline, CDR1 is LNHDA and CDR2 is SQIVND (reference sequence). The CDR3 length is 14 residues. V lost 5 bases to trimming and J lost 4 bases, with 11 bases between them. The CDR3 sequence: CASSLGSHNEKLFF. Here the CDR3 DNA reads TGTGCCAGTAGTCTAGGGAGTCATAATGAAAAACTGTTTTTT.

V usage is TRBV2 and J usage is TRBJ2-3; TRBD2 aligns across 8 bases. Unmatched junction bases numbered 14, after V lost 8 bases and J lost 10 bases. Looked up from germline, CDR1 is SNHLY and CDR2 is FYNNEI. The CDR3 has 14 residues. The CDR3 bases are TGTGCCAGCCTAACTAGCGGTACTCAGGTTGCGCAGTATTTT. Protein sequence: CASLTSGTQVAQYF.

This chain links TRBV24-1 with TRBJ2-3; 9 bases match TRBD2. Unmatched junction bases numbered 20, after V lost 4 bases and J lost 4 bases. Germline V gene lookup returns CDR1 KGHDR and CDR2 SFDVKD. This CDR3 region has 20 residues. In DNA form, the CDR3 reads TGTGCCACCAGTGACGACAGACCATATAGCGGGAGAAGTATGTCAGATACGCAGTATTTT. Amino acid sequence: CATSDDRPYSGRSMSDTQYF.

The V gene is TRBV2, the J gene TRBJ1-4, with D maybe TRBD1 (5 bases). CDR1 SNHLY and CDR2 FYNNEI come from the germline V gene. CDR3 length equals 15 residues. V was pared by 7 bases and J by 5 bases, with 17 bases between. CDR3 DNA: TGTGCCAGCACATTCCCCGGGGGATTCAATGAAAAACTGTTTTTT. Translated: CASTFPGGFNEKLFF. Complete variable domain (other parts from reference TRBV2 and TRBJ1-4): EPEVTQTPSHQVTQMGQEVILRCVPISNHLYFYWYRQILGQKVEFLVSFYNNEISEKSEIFDDQFSVERPDGSNFTLKIRSTKLEDSAMYFCASTFPGGFNEKLFFGSGTQLSVL.

This clone was observed a handful of times. The rearrangement uses TRBV16 and TRBJ1-3; 7 nucleotides line up with TRBD1. The V segment lost 3 bases and the J segment 1 base; nucleotides outside the gene matches: 3. The CDR3 is made up of 15 amino acids. CDR1 is KGHSY, CDR2 FQNENV, per germline. Here the CDR3 DNA reads TGTGCCAGCAGCCACCGACAGGGTTCTGGAAACACCATATATTTT. Residues: CASSHRQGSGNTIYF.

The V call is TRBV23-1, the J call TRBJ1-5; 7 nucleotides align to TRBD1. TRBV23-1 is known as an ORF, though its function is uncertain. V dropped 3 bases and J dropped 0; count of bases not matched to a gene: 8. This CDR3 has 17 residues. The CDR3 reads CASSQLSGTVSNQPQHF. The CDR3 coding sequence is TGCGCCAGCAGTCAGCTATCAGGGACAGTTAGCAATCAGCCCCAGCATTTT.

This chain links TRBV5-4 with TRBJ1-6; 12 bases agree with TRBD1. V trimming: 5 bases; J trimming: 6 bases; junction bases outside the gene matches: 12. Germline V gene data show CDR1 as SGHNT and CDR2 as YYREEE (reference sequence). CDR3 size: 18 residues. This chain's CDR3 is CASRAAPGTGGPNSPLHF. CDR3 sequence (DNA): TGTGCCAGCAGGGCAGCCCCCGGGACAGGGGGCCCTAATTCACCCCTCCACTTT.

This chain joins TRBV5-1 and TRBJ2-1; 9 bases fit TRBD1. The CDR3 has 15 amino acids. The J segment lost 9 bases and the V segment lost 0 bases, leaving 7 bases of the junction unmatched. Germline lookup yields CDR1 SGHRS and CDR2 YFSETQ. The CDR3 coding sequence is TGCGCCAGCAGCTTGGCCGGAACAGGGGGCACTGAGCAGTTCTTC. Translated, it gives CASSLAGTGGTEQFF.

The rearrangement links TRBV7-9 to TRBJ1-4; 7 bases fit TRBD1. Germline CDR1 and CDR2: SEHNR and FQNEAQ (reference sequence). Trimming took 4 bases from V and 6 from J; bases not matched to a gene: 14. The CDR3 is 17 amino acids. CDR3 nucleotide sequence: TGTGCCAGCAGCTCCCGGGCCCAACAGGGGCCCTATGAAAAACTGTTTTTT. This encodes CASSSRAQQGPYEKLFF.

This sequence joins TRBV3-1 (or the pseudogene TRBV3-2) and TRBJ2-5, with D possibly being TRBD1 (5 bases). The CDR3 consists of 16 residues. Trimming took 1 base from V and 4 from J, leaving 16 bases between them. Germline loops: CDR1 LGHDT, CDR2 YNNKEL (reference sequence). CDR3 residues: CASSQAGQGGGETQYF. In DNA form, the CDR3 reads TGTGCCAGCAGCCAAGCCGGGCAGGGTGGTGGAGAGACCCAGTACTTC.

The gene calls are TRBV3-1 (or the pseudogene TRBV3-2) and TRBJ2-7, with TRBD2 identical over 7 bases. CDR1 LGHDT and CDR2 YNNKEL come from the germline V gene (reference sequence). The trim removed 1 base at V and 1 base at J, leaving 4 bases unmatched. The CDR3 extends over 15 amino acids. The CDR3 loop reads CASSQAASGSYEQYF. CDR3 coding DNA: TGTGCCAGCAGCCAAGCGGCTAGCGGATCCTACGAGCAGTACTTC.

The chain joins TRBV7-6 to TRBJ2-1; the D gene is possibly TRBD2 (5 bases). The CDR3 contains 15 residues. Germline V gives CDR1 SGHVS, CDR2 FNYEAQ. The V gene lost 0 bases and the J gene lost 2 bases, with 8 bases spanning the gap. The CDR3 loop is CASSLASGAYNEQFF. Here the CDR3 DNA reads TGTGCCAGCAGCTTAGCGAGCGGAGCCTACAATGAGCAGTTCTTC.

The chain combines TRBV28 with TRBJ1-4; D ambiguous. Deletions cut 4 bases from V and 5 bases from J, with 5 bases between. This CDR3 has 12 residues. Germline CDR1 reads MDHEN; CDR2 reads SYDVKM. The CDR3 sequence: CASSSKNEKLFF. DNA for the CDR3: TGTGCCAGCAGTTCGAAAAATGAAAAACTGTTTTTT.

The chain is built from TRBV2 and TRBJ1-3; 9 bases line up with TRBD1. The J segment lost 6 bases and the V segment lost 9 bases, leaving 9 bases of the junction unmatched. CDR1 and CDR2 (germline): SNHLY, FYNNEI. The CDR3 has 14 residues. The CDR3 protein is CASYRGLRENTIYF. The CDR3 nucleotides are TGTGCCAGTTACAGGGGGCTGAGAGAAAACACCATATATTTT.

This chain links TRBV11-3 with TRBJ2-1; D is undetermined. Trimming left V 1 base short and J 6 bases short, with 10 bases between. The germline CDR1 and CDR2 sequences are SGHNT and YENEEA. This CDR3 is built from 14 residues. The CDR3 DNA sequence: TGTGCCAGCAGCTTAGGGTCTGCTTCCAATGAGCAGTTCTTC. Protein: CASSLGSASNEQFF.

This clone was counted a single time. The chain recombines TRBV6-5 with TRBJ2-5; 7 nucleotides line up with TRBD2. The CDR3 spans 14 residues. CDR1 is MNHEY and CDR2 is SVGAGI in the germline V gene. The V gene end was trimmed by 10 bases and the J gene end by 2 bases; junction bases not matched to a gene: 10. The CDR3 DNA reads TGTGCCACCTCCCAAGGGAGGGTTCAAGAGACCCAGTACTTC. Its translation: CATSQGRVQETQYF.

The chain couples TRBV28 to TRBJ1-6; D perhaps matches TRBD1 (6 bases). The CDR3 spans 14 residues. Trimming stripped 10 bases from V and 6 bases from J, with 16 bases between. From germline, CDR1 is MDHEN and CDR2 SYDVKM. The CDR3 loop reads CANRAGLPNSPLHF. The CDR3 DNA sequence: TGTGCCAACAGGGCAGGGCTACCTAATTCACCCCTCCACTTT. The variable domain in full, completed from reference TRBV28 and TRBJ1-6, reads DVKVTQSSRYLVKRTGEKVFLECVQDMDHENMFWYRQDPGLGLRLIYFSYDVKMKEKGDIPEGYSVSREKKERFSLILESASTNQTSMYLCANRAGLPNSPLHFGNGTRLTVT.